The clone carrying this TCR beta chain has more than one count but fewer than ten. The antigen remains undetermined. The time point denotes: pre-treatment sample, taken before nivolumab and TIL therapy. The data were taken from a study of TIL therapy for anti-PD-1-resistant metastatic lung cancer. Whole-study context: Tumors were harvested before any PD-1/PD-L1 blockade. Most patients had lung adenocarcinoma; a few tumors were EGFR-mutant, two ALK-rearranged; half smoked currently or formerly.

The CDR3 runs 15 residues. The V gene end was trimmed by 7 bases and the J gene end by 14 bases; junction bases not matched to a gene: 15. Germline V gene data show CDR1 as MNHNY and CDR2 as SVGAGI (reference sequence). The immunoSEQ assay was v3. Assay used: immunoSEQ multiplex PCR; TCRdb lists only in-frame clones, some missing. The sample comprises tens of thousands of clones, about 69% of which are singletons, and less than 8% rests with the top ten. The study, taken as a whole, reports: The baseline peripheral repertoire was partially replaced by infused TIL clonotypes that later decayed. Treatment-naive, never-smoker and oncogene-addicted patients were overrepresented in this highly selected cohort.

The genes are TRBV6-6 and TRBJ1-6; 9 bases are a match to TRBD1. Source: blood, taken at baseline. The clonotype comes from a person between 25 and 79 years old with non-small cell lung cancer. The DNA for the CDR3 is TGTGCCAGCACCCACGCGGGACAGGGACTGTTGGCCCTCCACTTT. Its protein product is CASTHAGQGLLALHF.